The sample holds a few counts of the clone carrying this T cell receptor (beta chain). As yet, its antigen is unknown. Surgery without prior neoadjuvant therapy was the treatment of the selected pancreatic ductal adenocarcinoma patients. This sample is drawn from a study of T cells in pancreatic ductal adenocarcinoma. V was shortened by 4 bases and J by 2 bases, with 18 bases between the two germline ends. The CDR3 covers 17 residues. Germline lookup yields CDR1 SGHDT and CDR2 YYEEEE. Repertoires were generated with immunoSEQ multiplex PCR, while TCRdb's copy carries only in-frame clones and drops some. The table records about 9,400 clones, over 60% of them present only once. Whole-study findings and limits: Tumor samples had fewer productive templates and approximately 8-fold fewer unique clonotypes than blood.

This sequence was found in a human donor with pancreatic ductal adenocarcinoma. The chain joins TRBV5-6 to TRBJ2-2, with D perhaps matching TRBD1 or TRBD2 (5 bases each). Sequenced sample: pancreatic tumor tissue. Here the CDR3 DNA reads TGTGCCAGCAGCCCGACCAGGGACGGGCGTAACACCGGGGAGCTGTTTTTT. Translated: CASSPTRDGRNTGELFF.